Listed here are 21 T cell receptor beta chains from one sample, sequenced in a study of blood T cell repertoires in COVID-19. Sequenced by immunoSEQ multiplex PCR; TCRdb stores in-frame clones only, minus some. The sample yields some 78,000 clones, approximately 89% seen once. The source material was peripheral blood. The source of these receptors is a man aged 45-65 years with active or convalescent COVID-19.

The rearrangement links TRBV7-2 to TRBJ1-3; unclear D gene. Germline V gene sequence: CDR1 SGHTA, CDR2 FQGNSA. The CDR3 has 15 residues. Deletions cut 1 base from V and 0 bases from J, with 7 bases between. CDR3 residues: CASSLGSGSGNTIYF. The CDR3 DNA reads as TGTGCCAGCAGCTTAGGGTCAGGCTCTGGAAACACCATATATTTT. The complete variable domain, with remaining parts taken from reference TRBV7-2 and TRBJ1-3, reads GAGVSQSPSNKVTEKGKDVELRCDPISGHTALYWYRQSLGQGLEFLIYFQGNSAPDKSGLPSDRFSAERTGGSVSTLTIQRTQQEDSAVYLCASSLGSGSGNTIYFGEGSWLTVV.

The V call is TRBV7-9, the J call TRBJ2-1; 7 nucleotides agree with TRBD2. Per germline, CDR1 SEHNR and CDR2 FQNEAQ (reference sequence). With V trimmed by 5 bases and J by 10 bases, 8 bases remained unmatched. This CDR3 region has 13 residues. The CDR3 region is CASSQIISGEQFF. CDR3 in DNA: TGTGCCAGCAGCCAGATAATTAGCGGGGAGCAGTTCTTC.

This clone appeared a single time. This chain links TRBV7-9 with TRBJ2-2, with 10 bases matching TRBD1. The germline CDR1 and CDR2 sequences are SEHNR and FQNEAQ (reference sequence). With V trimmed by 5 bases and J by 6 bases, 6 bases remained unmatched. CDR3 length: 15 amino acids. CDR3 loop: CASSRQTGGPGELFF. CDR3 nucleotide sequence: TGTGCCAGCAGCCGCCAGACAGGGGGCCCCGGGGAGCTGTTTTTT.

The sample holds one count of this clone. This sequence joins TRBV7-2 and TRBJ2-7; 11 nucleotides align to TRBD2. V shed 5 bases, J shed 6 bases, and the junction held 9 bases outside the gene matches. Germline values: CDR1 SGHTA, CDR2 FQGNSA. This CDR3 is built from 15 residues. The CDR3 here is CASSLTSGGAGEQYF. DNA of the CDR3: TGTGCCAGCAGCCTCACTAGCGGGGGAGCAGGCGAGCAGTACTTC. The full variable domain, completed using reference TRBV7-2 and TRBJ2-7, is GAGVSQSPSNKVTEKGKDVELRCDPISGHTALYWYRQSLGQGLEFLIYFQGNSAPDKSGLPSDRFSAERTGGSVSTLTIQRTQQEDSAVYLCASSLTSGGAGEQYFGPGTRLTVT.

V is TRBV7-9 and J is TRBJ2-5; 9 bases agree with TRBD1. Germline values: CDR1 SEHNR, CDR2 FQNEAQ (reference sequence). The ends lost 6 bases at V and 3 bases at J; junction bases unmatched: 8. This CDR3 is 15 amino acids long. CDR3 nucleotides: TGTGCCAGCAGTTATCCGGGACAGGGAAAAGAGACCCAGTACTTC. Translated: CASSYPGQGKETQYF. Full variable domain (remainder filled in from reference TRBV7-9 and TRBJ2-5): DTGVSQNPRHKITKRGQNVTFRCDPISEHNRLYWYRQTLGQGPEFLTYFQNEAQLEKSRLLSDRFSAERPKGSFSTLEIQRTEQGDSAMYLCASSYPGQGKETQYFGPGTRLLVL.

CDR3 in DNA: TGTGCCAGCAGCCAAGGAGCCCAAGAGACCCAGTACTTC. Residues: CASSQGAQETQYF. The chain employs TRBV14 and TRBJ2-5; D ambiguous. The CDR3 spans 13 residues. The V end was cut by 1 base, the J end by 1 base, with 4 bases between. Germline CDR1 and CDR2: SGHDN and FVKESK. Combining the CDR3 with reference TRBV14 and TRBJ2-5 gives the whole variable domain EAGVTQFPSHSVIEKGQTVTLRCDPISGHDNLYWYRRVMGKEIKFLLHFVKESKQDESGMPNNRFLAERTGGTYSTLKVQPAELEDSGVYFCASSQGAQETQYFGPGTRLLVL.

J is TRBJ2-2 and V is TRBV2, with 11 bases fitting TRBD2. This CDR3 is built from 14 residues. After removal of 0 bases from V and 13 bases from J, the junction contained 4 bases not matched to a gene. The germline gives CDR1 SNHLY, CDR2 FYNNEI. CDR3 DNA sequence: TGTGCCAGCAGTGAAGCGGCTAGCGGGGGGTGGCTGTTTTTT. Its translation is CASSEAASGGWLFF.

The chain's CDR3 is CAREWPGETQYF. CDR3 DNA: TGTGCCAGAGAGTGGCCCGGGGAGACCCAGTACTTC. This chain links TRBV19 with TRBJ2-5; D call uncertain. Germline lookup yields CDR1 LNHDA and CDR2 SQIVND (reference sequence). V lost 9 bases to trimming and J lost 5 bases, with 13 bases between them. This CDR3 contains 12 residues.

This rearrangement joins TRBV19 to TRBJ1-2; maybe TRBD1 (6 bases). Germline V gives CDR1 LNHDA, CDR2 SQIVND (reference sequence). This CDR3 region has 13 residues. V gave up 7 bases and J gave up 8 bases, with 17 bases separating them. The CDR3 coding sequence is TGTGCCAGTACCGAACAGGGAAGCGGCGGCTACACCTTC. Protein sequence: CASTEQGSGGYTF.

J is TRBJ1-2 and V is TRBV24-1, with a possible D match to TRBD1 (6 bases). From germline, CDR1 is KGHDR and CDR2 SFDVKD. The ends were cut back, 6 bases at V and 4 bases at J, with 17 bases in the middle. The CDR3 has 15 amino acids. CDR3 sequence: CATSPPDSSLYGYTF. The CDR3 nucleotides are TGTGCCACCAGTCCCCCGGACAGTTCTCTCTATGGCTACACCTTC.

The V and J genes are TRBV28 and TRBJ2-6, with TRBD1 matching 7 bases. Germline lookup yields CDR1 MDHEN and CDR2 SYDVKM. The CDR3 is made up of 14 amino acids. The trim removed 6 bases at V and 1 base at J, leaving 0 bases unmatched. Here the CDR3 reads CASRTGSGANVLTF. CDR3 nucleotide sequence: TGTGCCAGCAGGACAGGGTCTGGGGCCAACGTCCTGACTTTC.

This clone was detected once. V is TRBV6-1 and J is TRBJ2-1, with 7 bases identical to TRBD1. V shed 1 base and J 3 bases; nucleotides not matched to a gene: 3. CDR1 and CDR2 from the germline V gene are MNHNS and SASEGT. The CDR3 totals 15 residues. Here the CDR3 DNA reads TGTGCCAGCAGTGAAGTGGGACAGATCTACAATGAGCAGTTCTTC. Protein sequence: CASSEVGQIYNEQFF.

This chain joins TRBV7-6 and TRBJ2-3; TRBD1 aligns across 12 bases. Trimming took 3 bases from V and 5 from J; bases not matched to a gene: 9. CDR1 is SGHVS, CDR2 FNYEAQ, per germline. The CDR3 has 17 residues. The CDR3 DNA reads TGTGCCAGCAGCTTTGTTCCGGGACAGGGGGCTAGAGATACGCAGTATTTT. Protein sequence: CASSFVPGQGARDTQYF. Full variable domain (rest looked up from reference TRBV7-6 and TRBJ2-3): GAGVSQSPRYKVTKRGQDVALRCDPISGHVSLYWYRQALGQGPEFLTYFNYEAQQDKSGLPNDRFSAERPEGSISTLTIQRTEQRDSAMYRCASSFVPGQGARDTQYFGPGTRLTVL.

This chain uses TRBV28 with TRBJ2-6; TRBD1 aligns across 7 bases. This CDR3 is built from 15 residues. Germline CDR1 reads MDHEN; CDR2 reads SYDVKM. J lost 2 bases, V lost 5 bases, and 3 bases had no gene match. Here the CDR3 reads CASSTGVTGANVLTF. The CDR3 DNA reads TGTGCCAGCAGTACAGGGGTAACTGGGGCCAACGTCCTGACTTTC.

The chain couples TRBV7-9 to TRBJ1-2; D gene ambiguous. Deletions cut 5 bases from V and 0 bases from J, with 10 bases between. This CDR3 comprises 14 residues. Germline lookup yields CDR1 SEHNR and CDR2 FQNEAQ (reference sequence). In nucleotides, the CDR3 is TGTGCCAGCAGCGCGACCGAGGCTAACTATGGCTACACCTTC. This sequence encodes CASSATEANYGYTF.

This clone was recorded once. V and J are TRBV28 and TRBJ2-7, with 8 bases lining up with TRBD1. This CDR3 contains 14 residues. The germline V gene has CDR1 MDHEN and CDR2 SYDVKM. V shed 4 bases, J shed 6 bases, and the junction held 8 bases outside the gene matches. CDR3 DNA sequence: TGTGCCAGCAGTTACGGACAGGGTGGGAGCGAGCAGTACTTC. It yields the protein CASSYGQGGSEQYF.

J is TRBJ2-1 and V is TRBV6-2 or TRBV6-3; 10 bases match TRBD2. Trimming at V came to 5 bases and at J to 6 bases, leaving 10 bases not matched to a gene. Per the germline V gene, CDR1 is MNHEY and CDR2 is SVGEGT. This CDR3 is built from 16 residues. CDR3 residues: CASSSGGAQGRNEQFF. The CDR3 DNA follows: TGTGCCAGCAGTAGCGGGGGGGCCCAAGGGCGCAATGAGCAGTTCTTC.

The CDR3 region has the DNA TGTGCCAGCAGCGGACAGGAAAACACTGAAGCTTTCTTT. Translated: CASSGQENTEAFF. V is TRBV6-5 and J is TRBJ1-1; 7 positions agree with TRBD1. Germline CDR1 and CDR2: MNHEY and SVGAGI. CDR3 length equals 13 residues. With 6 bases clipped from V and 2 bases from J, the junction kept 3 bases outside the gene matches.

The V call is TRBV5-6, the J call TRBJ1-4; no clear D gene. The germline V gene has CDR1 SGHDT and CDR2 YYEEEE. V gave up 1 base and J gave up 7 bases, with 8 bases separating them. CDR3 length: 13 residues. The CDR3 loop is CASSLRDSEKLFF. Here the CDR3 DNA reads TGTGCCAGCAGCTTGCGGGATTCTGAAAAACTGTTTTTT.

J is TRBJ2-5 and V is TRBV3-1 (or the pseudogene TRBV3-2); D is perhaps TRBD2 (6 bases). The germline V gene has CDR1 LGHDT and CDR2 YNNKEL (reference sequence). Trimming left V 5 bases short and J 7 bases short, with 11 bases between. The CDR3 is 12 amino acids. The CDR3 here is CASSGTRGTQYF. CDR3 DNA sequence: TGTGCCAGCAGCGGGACTCGGGGGACCCAGTACTTC.

This chain uses TRBV28 with TRBJ1-3; D is perhaps TRBD1 (5 bases). The CDR3 has 14 residues. From germline, CDR1 is MDHEN and CDR2 SYDVKM. Trimming took 3 bases from V and 4 from J, leaving 10 bases between them. Here the CDR3 DNA reads TGTGCCAGCAGTTTCAGGGTCATGGGAAACACCATATATTTT. This encodes CASSFRVMGNTIYF.